One and the same sample provided the 28 T cell receptor beta chains below, sequenced in a study of OX40 agonist ivuxolimab in advanced cancers. TCRdb keeps only in-frame clones here, not all; method: immunoSEQ multiplex PCR. In the table there are 45,000 or so clones, about nine tenths of which are singletons. The sequenced sample was CD4+ or CD8+ T cells sorted from blood, obtained in a trial of the OX40 agonist ivuxolimab. The source of these receptors is an adult with an advanced solid tumor such as melanoma, head and neck, liver or kidney cancer.

This clone occurred once. The chain uses TRBV6-8 and TRBJ2-1; D might be TRBD1 or TRBD2, each matching 5 bases. Per the germline V gene, CDR1 is MNHGY and CDR2 is SAAAGT. The CDR3 contains 17 residues. Trimming took 8 bases from V and 2 from J, leaving 22 bases between them. CDR3 residues: CASAPWKGENTYNEQFF. For the CDR3, the DNA is TGTGCCAGCGCTCCGTGGAAAGGGGAGAATACCTACAATGAGCAGTTCTTC.

CDR3 sequence: CASSLMGLSTYEQYF. DNA for the CDR3: TGCGCCAGCAGCTTGATGGGACTCAGTACCTACGAGCAGTACTTC. The rearrangement links TRBV5-1 to TRBJ2-7; maybe TRBD2 (6 bases). This CDR3 has 15 amino acids. In germline, CDR1 is SGHRS, CDR2 YFSETQ. Trimming took 1 base from V and 2 from J, leaving 13 bases between them. Looking up the rest from reference TRBV5-1 and TRBJ2-7 gives the full variable domain: KAGVTQTPRYLIKTRGQQVTLSCSPISGHRSVSWYQQTPGQGLQFLFEYFSETQRNKGNFPGRFSGRQFSNSRSEMNVSTLELGDSALYLCASSLMGLSTYEQYFGPGTRLTVT.

The gene calls are TRBV7-6 and TRBJ2-1, with 9 bases lining up with TRBD2. Germline V gene lookup returns CDR1 SGHVS and CDR2 FNYEAQ. V lost 1 base, J lost 0 bases, and 4 bases stayed unmatched. This CDR3 has 17 residues. This CDR3 reads CASSLEGSGSSYNEQFF. The CDR3 DNA follows: TGTGCCAGCAGCTTAGAGGGTAGCGGGAGCTCCTACAATGAGCAGTTCTTC.

CDR3 nucleotides: TGTGCCAGTAGTATCGGCCAGTTATATTCACCCCTCCACTTT. Amino acids: CASSIGQLYSPLHF. This sequence joins TRBV19 and TRBJ1-6; no clear D. This CDR3 spans 14 amino acids. The V end was cut by 3 bases, the J end by 8 bases, with 11 bases between. Germline loops: CDR1 LNHDA, CDR2 SQIVND (reference sequence).

V is TRBV10-3 and J is TRBJ2-3; tentative D call: TRBD2 (5 bases). The CDR3 runs 14 residues. From germline, CDR1 is ENHRY and CDR2 SYGVKD. The V end lost 0 bases, the J end lost 6 bases, and 10 bases lay between the germline ends. Here the CDR3 reads CAISESTSSDTQYF. CDR3 DNA sequence: TGTGCCATCAGTGAGTCTACTAGTTCCGATACGCAGTATTTT.

This clone is judged medium-sized. The V and J genes are TRBV5-1 and TRBJ2-3; 10 positions match TRBD2. The CDR3 covers 15 residues. CDR1 is SGHRS, CDR2 YFSETQ, per germline. The V segment lost 3 bases and the J segment 4 bases; nucleotides outside the gene matches: 5. The CDR3 protein is CASSSASGSADTQYF. CDR3 nucleotides: TGCGCCAGCAGCTCGGCTAGCGGGAGCGCAGATACGCAGTATTTT.

The chain combines TRBV6-1 with TRBJ2-7; either TRBD1 or TRBD2 may supply D (5 bases each). Germline V gene lookup returns CDR1 MNHNS and CDR2 SASEGT. Trimming stripped 6 bases from V and 3 bases from J, with 12 bases between. The CDR3 sequence is 13 residues long. The chain's CDR3 is CASRVSRGYEQYF. The CDR3 DNA is TGTGCCAGCAGAGTTTCGAGGGGCTACGAGCAGTACTTC.

The chain carries TRBV10-3 and TRBJ2-7; no reliable D call. Trimming shortened V by 2 bases and J by 0 bases, and 5 bases separated the two germline ends. The CDR3 spans 13 residues. Germline V CDR1 and CDR2: ENHRY, SYGVKD. CDR3 protein: CAISETDSYEQYF. In DNA, the CDR3 is TGTGCCATCAGTGAGACAGACTCCTACGAGCAGTACTTC.

The genes are TRBV10-1 and TRBJ2-3, with 8 bases aligning to TRBD1. In germline, CDR1 is WNHNN, CDR2 SYGVQD (reference sequence). The CDR3 has 15 residues. The V gene end was trimmed by 2 bases and the J gene end by 4 bases; junction bases not matched to a gene: 5. The CDR3 DNA is TGCGCCAGCAGTGAGCGACAGGGGATTGCAGATACGCAGTATTTT. Translated: CASSERQGIADTQYF.

This clone was picked up a small number of times. The genes are TRBV28 and TRBJ2-7, with 7 bases that match TRBD1. Germline CDR1 and CDR2: MDHEN and SYDVKM. J lost 0 bases, V lost 5 bases, and 10 bases had no gene match. The CDR3 consists of 16 residues. CDR3: CASSPLPGQSSYEQYF. DNA of the CDR3: TGTGCCAGCAGTCCTCTCCCGGGACAGAGCTCCTACGAGCAGTACTTC. Combining the CDR3 with reference TRBV28 and TRBJ2-7 gives the whole variable domain DVKVTQSSRYLVKRTGEKVFLECVQDMDHENMFWYRQDPGLGLRLIYFSYDVKMKEKGDIPEGYSVSREKKERFSLILESASTNQTSMYLCASSPLPGQSSYEQYFGPGTRLTVT.

The chain recombines TRBV18 with TRBJ2-1, with TRBD2 matching 10 bases. V lost 3 bases to trimming and J lost 7 bases; unmatched junction nucleotides: 6. The V gene's germline CDR1 is KGHSH and CDR2 LQKENI. The CDR3 contains 15 residues. The CDR3 nucleotides are TGTGCCAGCTCACCTTCTAGCGGGAGTCAGAATGAGCAGTTCTTC. It is translated as CASSPSSGSQNEQFF. Full variable domain (rest looked up from reference TRBV18 and TRBJ2-1): NAGVMQNPRHLVRRRGQEARLRCSPMKGHSHVYWYRQLPEEGLKFMVYLQKENIIDESGMPKERFSAEFPKEGPSILRIQQVVRGDSAAYFCASSPSSGSQNEQFFGPGTRLTVL.

The V call is TRBV27, the J call TRBJ1-1, with TRBD1 matching over 7 bases. The CDR3 consists of 17 residues. Germline V gene data show CDR1 as MNHEY and CDR2 as SMNVEV (reference sequence). With V trimmed by 0 bases and J by 5 bases, 12 bases remained unmatched. CDR3 bases: TGTGCCAGCAGTTTATCCCCCCACGGCAGGGGGGGGACTGAAGCTTTCTTT. It translates to CASSLSPHGRGGTEAFF.

This sequence joins TRBV5-4 and TRBJ2-7, with 12 bases lining up with TRBD2. Germline V gives CDR1 SGHNT, CDR2 YYREEE (reference sequence). The CDR3 contains 17 residues. V shed 0 bases, J shed 0 bases, and the junction held 4 bases outside the gene matches. The CDR3 is CASSLGLAGARSYEQYF. The CDR3 DNA is TGTGCCAGCAGCTTGGGACTAGCGGGGGCCCGCTCCTACGAGCAGTACTTC.

This chain uses TRBV6-5 with TRBJ2-7, with D unresolved. The germline V gene has CDR1 MNHEY and CDR2 SVGAGI. The CDR3 is 15 amino acids. With 2 bases removed from V and 2 bases from J, the gap between germline ends came to 13 bases. The CDR3 DNA is TGTGCCAGCAGTTACCACCGGACGGACGCCTACGAGCAGTACTTC. It yields the protein CASSYHRTDAYEQYF.

The chain uses TRBV28 and TRBJ1-2; 9 bases are shared with TRBD1. Germline V gene sequence: CDR1 MDHEN, CDR2 SYDVKM. This CDR3 is 13 amino acids long. For the CDR3, the DNA is TGTGCTTCCCTCAGCACGGGGACAGGGGGCTACACCTTC. It specifies CASLSTGTGGYTF.

This clone showed up just once. The rearrangement joins TRBV10-3 to TRBJ2-2, with D possibly TRBD2 on 6 matching bases. V was cut by 2 bases and J by 8 bases, with 9 bases left in between. Germline V gives CDR1 ENHRY, CDR2 SYGVKD. This CDR3 has 13 residues. Here the CDR3 DNA reads TGTGCCATCAGTGAGACGGGGGATGGGGAGCTGTTTTTT. Its translation is CAISETGDGELFF.

V usage is TRBV2 and J usage is TRBJ2-7, with a tentative D call TRBD2 (5 bases). CDR3 length: 13 amino acids. The germline CDR1 and CDR2 sequences are SNHLY and FYNNEI. Trimming removed 4 bases at V and 7 bases at J, with 14 bases between. The CDR3 loop is CASSGTLDGEQYF. The CDR3 nucleotides are TGTGCCAGCAGTGGTACACTAGATGGAGAGCAGTACTTC.

This rearrangement joins TRBV6-6 to TRBJ1-6, with D perhaps matching TRBD1 (6 bases). CDR3 length equals 14 residues. V shed 0 bases and J shed 10 bases, with 10 bases lying between them. Germline V gives CDR1 MNHNY, CDR2 SVGAGI (reference sequence). The CDR3 coding sequence is TGTGCCAGCAGTTACTCTCCCAGGGGATCACCCCTCCACTTT. This codes for CASSYSPRGSPLHF.

The gene calls are TRBV30 and TRBJ1-3; 8 bases are a match to TRBD1. The trim removed 5 bases at V and 0 bases at J, leaving 6 bases unmatched. CDR1 is GTSNPN and CDR2 is SVGIG in the germline V gene (reference sequence). This CDR3 contains 15 residues. This CDR3 is CAWGQGGNSGNTIYF. CDR3 DNA: TGTGCCTGGGGACAGGGTGGGAACTCTGGAAACACCATATATTTT. Supplemented by reference TRBV30 and TRBJ1-3, the full variable domain reads SQTIHQWPATLVQPVGSPLSLECTVEGTSNPNLYWYRQAAGRGLQLLFYSVGIGQISSEVPQNLSASRPQDRQFILSSKKLLLSDSGFYLCAWGQGGNSGNTIYFGEGSWLTVV.

The chain carries TRBV11-3 and TRBJ1-1; possible D gene TRBD1, 5 bases. Trimming took off 2 bases at V and 3 bases at J, with 7 bases between the two ends. The V gene's germline CDR1 is SGHNT and CDR2 YENEEA. This CDR3 is 13 amino acids long. CDR3 in DNA: TGTGCCAGCAGCTTACGCAGGGACACTGAAGCTTTCTTT. It specifies CASSLRRDTEAFF.

The chain joins TRBV2 to TRBJ1-4; 9 bases are a match to TRBD1. Germline trimming cut 8 bases from V and 6 bases from J; bases unmatched to any gene: 1. Germline assignment: CDR1 SNHLY and CDR2 FYNNEI. This CDR3 contains 12 residues. This CDR3 reads CASGTGYEKLFF. CDR3 nucleotides: TGTGCCAGCGGGACAGGGTATGAAAAACTGTTTTTT. Complete variable domain (other parts from reference TRBV2 and TRBJ1-4): EPEVTQTPSHQVTQMGQEVILRCVPISNHLYFYWYRQILGQKVEFLVSFYNNEISEKSEIFDDQFSVERPDGSNFTLKIRSTKLEDSAMYFCASGTGYEKLFFGSGTQLSVL.

J is TRBJ2-5 and V is TRBV10-2; 11 bases line up with TRBD2. There are 17 residues in the CDR3. Per the germline V gene, CDR1 is WSHSY and CDR2 is SAAADI. V shed 7 bases and J 3 bases; nucleotides not matched to a gene: 13. The CDR3 region is CASTEGVSGRGEETQYF. CDR3 in DNA: TGCGCCAGCACCGAGGGAGTTAGCGGGAGGGGGGAAGAGACCCAGTACTTC.

J is TRBJ1-1 and V is TRBV5-8; weak D call: TRBD1 (6 bases). The ends were cut back, 3 bases at V and 3 bases at J, with 9 bases in the middle. The CDR3 is 13 residues long. CDR1 and CDR2 (germline): SGHTS, YDEGEE. DNA of the CDR3: TGTGCCAGCAGCTCGAACAGGGACACTGAAGCTTTCTTT. Protein product: CASSSNRDTEAFF.

The chain joins TRBV7-9 to TRBJ2-1; 12 nucleotides match TRBD1. This CDR3 has 17 residues. After removal of 1 base from V and 7 bases from J, the junction contained 8 bases not matched to a gene. Germline V gene data show CDR1 as SEHNR and CDR2 as FQNEAQ (reference sequence). The CDR3 coding sequence is TGTGCCAGCAGCTTAGTAGGGACAGGGGGCGATATAAATGAGCAGTTCTTC. Translated: CASSLVGTGGDINEQFF.

DNA for the CDR3: TGTGCCAGCAGCACACAGGGGCTGGCCAATTCACCCCTCCACTTT. Translating gives CASSTQGLANSPLHF. V usage is TRBV9 and J usage is TRBJ1-6, with 7 nucleotides matching TRBD1. Per germline, CDR1 SGDLS and CDR2 YYNGEE. Losses at the gene ends were 4 bases for V and 7 bases for J; bases not matched to a gene: 8. CDR3 length equals 15 residues.

This chain joins TRBV2 and TRBJ2-1, with D perhaps being TRBD1 or TRBD2 (5 bases each). This CDR3 contains 15 residues. CDR1 and CDR2 from the germline V gene are SNHLY and FYNNEI. Trimming cost V 5 bases and J 4 bases, with 15 bases left between them. CDR3: CASSLTGTQYNEQFF. The CDR3, as DNA: TGTGCCAGCAGTCTAACCGGGACCCAGTACAATGAGCAGTTCTTC.

The chain links TRBV6-6 to TRBJ2-5; D is unclear. Germline assignment: CDR1 MNHNY and CDR2 SVGAGI (reference sequence). The CDR3 is 15 amino acids. V lost 5 bases, J lost 3 bases, and 16 bases lay in between. The CDR3 coding sequence is TGTGCCAGCAGTAACCCGTGGAGTGGGAAAGAGACCCAGTACTTC. The encoded protein is CASSNPWSGKETQYF.

This chain uses TRBV19 with TRBJ1-5; weak D call: TRBD1 (5 bases). Germline CDR1 is LNHDA and CDR2 is SQIVND (reference sequence). V was cut by 3 bases and J by 5 bases, with 5 bases left in between. The CDR3 has 12 amino acids. CDR3 sequence: CASSMGDQPQHF. For the CDR3, the DNA is TGTGCCAGTAGTATGGGGGATCAGCCCCAGCATTTT.